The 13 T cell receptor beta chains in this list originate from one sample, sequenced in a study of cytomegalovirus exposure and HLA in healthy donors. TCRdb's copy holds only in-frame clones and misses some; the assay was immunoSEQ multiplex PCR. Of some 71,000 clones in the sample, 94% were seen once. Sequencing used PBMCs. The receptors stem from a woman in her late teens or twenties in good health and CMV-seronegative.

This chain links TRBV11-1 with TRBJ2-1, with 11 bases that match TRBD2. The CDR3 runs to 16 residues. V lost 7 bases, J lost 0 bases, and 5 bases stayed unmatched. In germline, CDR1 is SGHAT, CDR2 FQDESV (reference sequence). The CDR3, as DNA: TGTGCCAGCACCTTTAGCGGGAGGGGCTCCTACAATGAGCAGTTCTTC. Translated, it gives CASTFSGRGSYNEQFF.

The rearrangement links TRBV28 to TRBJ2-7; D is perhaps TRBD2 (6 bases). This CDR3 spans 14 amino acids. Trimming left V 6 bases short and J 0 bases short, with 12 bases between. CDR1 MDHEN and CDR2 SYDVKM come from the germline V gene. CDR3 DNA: TGTGCCAGCAGCGTGGAGGGGCCCTCCTACGAGCAGTACTTC. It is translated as CASSVEGPSYEQYF.

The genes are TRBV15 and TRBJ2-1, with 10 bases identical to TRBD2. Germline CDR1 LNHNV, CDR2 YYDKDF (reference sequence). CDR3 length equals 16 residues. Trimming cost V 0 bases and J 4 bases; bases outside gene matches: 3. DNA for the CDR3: TGTGCCACCAGCAGAGAAGCGGGGGGGACGTACAATGAGCAGTTCTTC. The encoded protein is CATSREAGGTYNEQFF.

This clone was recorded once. The CDR3 sequence is CASSDGVASGVGTDTQYF. CDR3 DNA: TGTGCCAGCAGTGACGGTGTTGCTAGCGGGGTGGGCACAGATACGCAGTATTTT. The J gene is TRBJ2-3, the V gene TRBV6-1, with 9 bases aligning to TRBD2. V shed 3 bases and J 1 base; nucleotides not matched to a gene: 11. The germline CDR1 and CDR2 sequences are MNHNS and SASEGT. This CDR3 comprises 18 residues.

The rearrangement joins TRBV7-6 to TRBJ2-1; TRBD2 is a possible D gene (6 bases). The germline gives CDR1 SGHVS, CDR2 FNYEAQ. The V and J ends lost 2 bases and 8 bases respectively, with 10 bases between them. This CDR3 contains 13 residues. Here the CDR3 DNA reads TGTGCCAGCAGCTTACTAGCGAGGTATGAGCAGTTCTTC. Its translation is CASSLLARYEQFF.

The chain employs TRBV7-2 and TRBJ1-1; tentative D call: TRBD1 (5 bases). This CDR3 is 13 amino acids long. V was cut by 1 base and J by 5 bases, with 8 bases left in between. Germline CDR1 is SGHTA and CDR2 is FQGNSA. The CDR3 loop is CASSLDRRTEAFF. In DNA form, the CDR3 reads TGTGCCAGCAGCTTAGACAGGCGGACTGAAGCTTTCTTT. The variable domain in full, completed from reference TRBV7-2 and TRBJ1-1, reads GAGVSQSPSNKVTEKGKDVELRCDPISGHTALYWYRQSLGQGLEFLIYFQGNSAPDKSGLPSDRFSAERTGGSVSTLTIQRTQQEDSAVYLCASSLDRRTEAFFGQGTRLTVV.

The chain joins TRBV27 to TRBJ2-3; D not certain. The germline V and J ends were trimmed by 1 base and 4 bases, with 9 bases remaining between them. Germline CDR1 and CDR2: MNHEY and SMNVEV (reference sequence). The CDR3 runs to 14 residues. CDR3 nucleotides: TGTGCCAGCAGTTTATTTGAGTTCCCAGATACGCAGTATTTT. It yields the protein CASSLFEFPDTQYF.

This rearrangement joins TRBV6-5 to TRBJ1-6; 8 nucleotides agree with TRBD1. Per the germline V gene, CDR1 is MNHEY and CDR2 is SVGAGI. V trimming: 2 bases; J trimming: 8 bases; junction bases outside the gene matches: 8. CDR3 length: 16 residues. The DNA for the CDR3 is TGTGCCAGCAGTTACGGTTTGCAGGGGGCTTATTCACCCCTCCACTTT. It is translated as CASSYGLQGAYSPLHF.

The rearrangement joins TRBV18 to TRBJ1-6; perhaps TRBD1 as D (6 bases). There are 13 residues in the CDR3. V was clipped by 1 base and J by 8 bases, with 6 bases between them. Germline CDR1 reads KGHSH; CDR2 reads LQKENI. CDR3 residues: CASSPQGDSPLHF. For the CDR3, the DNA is TGTGCCAGCTCACCACAGGGGGATTCACCCCTCCACTTT. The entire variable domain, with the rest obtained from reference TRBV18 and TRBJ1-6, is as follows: NAGVMQNPRHLVRRRGQEARLRCSPMKGHSHVYWYRQLPEEGLKFMVYLQKENIIDESGMPKERFSAEFPKEGPSILRIQQVVRGDSAAYFCASSPQGDSPLHFGNGTRLTVT.

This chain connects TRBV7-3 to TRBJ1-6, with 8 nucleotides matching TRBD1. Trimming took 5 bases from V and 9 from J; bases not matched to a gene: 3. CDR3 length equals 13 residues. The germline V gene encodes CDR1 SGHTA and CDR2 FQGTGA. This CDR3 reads CASSQDRGSPLHF. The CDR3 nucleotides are TGTGCCAGCAGCCAAGACAGGGGTTCACCCCTCCACTTT.

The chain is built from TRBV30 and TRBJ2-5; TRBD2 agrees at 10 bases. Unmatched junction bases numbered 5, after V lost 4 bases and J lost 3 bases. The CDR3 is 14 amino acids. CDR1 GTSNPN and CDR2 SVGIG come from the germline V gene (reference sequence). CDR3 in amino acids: CAWTSGGPEETQYF. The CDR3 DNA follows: TGTGCCTGGACTAGCGGGGGACCCGAAGAGACCCAGTACTTC.

This chain's CDR3 is CASSDRTVSRYGYTF. CDR3 bases: TGTGCCAGCAGCGATAGGACAGTATCGCGCTATGGCTACACCTTC. This rearrangement joins TRBV5-6 to TRBJ1-2, with D possibly matching TRBD1 (6 bases). Between the trimmed V and J ends, which lost 4 bases and 4 bases, there was a span of 17 bases. Germline-derived CDR1 and CDR2 are SGHDT and YYEEEE. This CDR3 spans 15 amino acids.

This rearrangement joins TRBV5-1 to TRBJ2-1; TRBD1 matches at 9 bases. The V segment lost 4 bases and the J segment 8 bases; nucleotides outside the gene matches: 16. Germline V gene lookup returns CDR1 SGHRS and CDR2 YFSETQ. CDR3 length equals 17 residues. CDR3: CASSISGTGIIQYEQFF. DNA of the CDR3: TGCGCCAGCAGCATATCCGGGACAGGGATTATACAATATGAGCAGTTCTTC.